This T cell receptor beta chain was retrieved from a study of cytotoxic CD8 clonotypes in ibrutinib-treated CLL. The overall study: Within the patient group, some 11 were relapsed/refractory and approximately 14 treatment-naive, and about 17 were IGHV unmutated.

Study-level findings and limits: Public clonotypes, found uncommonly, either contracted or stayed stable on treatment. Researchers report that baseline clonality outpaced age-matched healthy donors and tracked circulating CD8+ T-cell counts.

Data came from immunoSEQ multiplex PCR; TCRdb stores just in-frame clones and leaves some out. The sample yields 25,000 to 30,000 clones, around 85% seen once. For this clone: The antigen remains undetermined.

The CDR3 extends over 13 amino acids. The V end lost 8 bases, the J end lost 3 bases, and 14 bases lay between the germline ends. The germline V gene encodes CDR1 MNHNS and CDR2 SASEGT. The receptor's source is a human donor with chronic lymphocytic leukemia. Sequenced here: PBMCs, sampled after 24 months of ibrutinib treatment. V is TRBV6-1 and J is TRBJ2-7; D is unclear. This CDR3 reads CASSYEVNYEQYF. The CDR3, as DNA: TGTGCCAGCTCCTATGAGGTCAACTACGAGCAGTACTTC.